This TCR beta chain derives from a study of beta chain features in type 1 diabetes. The CDR3 covers 17 residues. Per the germline V gene, CDR1 is SEHNR and CDR2 is FQNEAQ (reference sequence). Trimming cost V 0 bases and J 1 base; bases outside gene matches: 6. Overall study findings and caveats: Cells expressing TCR highly could be over-represented by cDNA sequencing.

The study reverse transcribed the entire isolated RNA, so it sequenced expressed TCRB transcripts. The protocol was immunoSEQ multiplex PCR, while the TCRdb copy is restricted to in-frame clones and leaves out a portion. The sample gives under 800,000 clones, about a sixth of which show up once; 0.093% is in the top ten. As for this clone: Its antigen is as yet unknown.

The clonotype was recovered from a man aged 18-30 years in good health. The sample consisted of naive CD4+ T cells from blood. The V call is TRBV7-9, the J call TRBJ1-1; 9 positions agree with TRBD1. The CDR3 loop is CASSLALGTGRNTEAFF. The CDR3 DNA reads as TGTGCCAGCAGCTTAGCGCTGGGGACAGGGAGGAACACTGAAGCTTTCTTT. Supplemented by reference TRBV7-9 and TRBJ1-1, the full variable domain reads DTGVSQNPRHKITKRGQNVTFRCDPISEHNRLYWYRQTLGQGPEFLTYFQNEAQLEKSRLLSDRFSAERPKGSFSTLEIQRTEQGDSAMYLCASSLALGTGRNTEAFFGQGTRLTVV.